Described below is a single T cell receptor beta chain sequence and its context. This record comes from a study of blood T cell repertoires in COVID-19. Seattle's cohort entered during active infection and was followed longitudinally. Clones were sequenced by immunoSEQ multiplex PCR, and TCRdb holds only the in-frame ones, with some missing. The sample comprises 300,000 to 350,000 clones, around 87% of which are singletons, and 1% rests with the top ten. Trimming stripped 3 bases from V and 4 bases from J, with 10 bases between. The CDR3 contains 14 residues. Germline loops: CDR1 MDHEN, CDR2 SYDVKM. Sequencing was carried out using peripheral blood. The TCR was taken from a woman aged 35 to 49 with COVID-19, enrolled during active disease. This sequence joins TRBV28 and TRBJ1-5, with D maybe TRBD1 (5 bases). The CDR3 loop is CASSLVTANQPQHF. CDR3 bases: TGTGCCAGCAGTTTGGTGACAGCGAATCAGCCCCAGCATTTT.